The next 24 T cell receptor beta chains were all read from a single sample in a study of blood T cell repertoires in COVID-19. Sequencing used immunoSEQ multiplex PCR; TCRdb keeps in-frame clones, though not all of them. This sample has around 80,000 clones, with around 90% found just once. Sequencing input: peripheral blood. These receptors came from an elderly woman with acute or convalescent COVID-19.

CDR3 in amino acids: CSAVGQGRGRAEAFF. DNA of the CDR3: TGCAGCGCTGTCGGACAGGGACGGGGACGCGCTGAAGCTTTCTTT. V and J are TRBV29-1 and TRBJ1-1; 8 bases map to TRBD1. The CDR3 has 15 residues. V was clipped by 7 bases and J by 6 bases; unmatched bases: 16. The germline gives CDR1 SQVTM, CDR2 ANQGSEA.

This chain connects TRBV4-3 to TRBJ2-1; TRBD2 agrees at 12 bases. This CDR3 has 16 amino acids. CDR1 is LGHNA and CDR2 is YSLEER in the germline V gene. J was trimmed by 7 bases and V by 0 bases; bases with no gene match: 4. The CDR3 DNA reads as TGCGCCAGCAGCCAAGATACTAGCGGGGGGCGGAATGAGCAGTTCTTC. It specifies CASSQDTSGGRNEQFF.

This chain links TRBV12-3 or TRBV12-4 with TRBJ2-5; D is perhaps TRBD2 (6 bases). The CDR3 totals 13 residues. V lost 7 bases, J lost 9 bases, and 18 bases lay in between. CDR3 DNA sequence: TGTGCCAGCACCCCCGGCGGGGTGGCGGCCCAGTACTTC. This encodes CASTPGGVAAQYF.

The V call is TRBV4-2, the J call TRBJ1-1, with D possibly TRBD1 on 6 matching bases. V was cut by 1 base and J by 6 bases, with 12 bases left in between. The CDR3 consists of 14 residues. CDR1 LGHNA and CDR2 YNFKEQ come from the germline V gene. CDR3 protein: CASSQVDRSAEAFF. In DNA, the CDR3 is TGTGCCAGCAGCCAAGTAGACAGGTCGGCTGAAGCTTTCTTT.

The chain couples TRBV4-3 to TRBJ2-5; 7 bases fit TRBD2. V was pared by 0 bases and J by 6 bases, with 7 bases of the junction left unmatched. Germline CDR1 LGHNA, CDR2 YSLEER. CDR3 length equals 15 residues. CDR3 sequence reads: CASSQEVTSRQTQYF. The CDR3 DNA reads as TGCGCCAGCAGCCAAGAAGTGACTAGCAGGCAGACCCAGTACTTC.

V gene TRBV7-3 combines with J gene TRBJ2-2; unclear D gene. V was cut by 2 bases and J by 4 bases, with 8 bases left in between. Germline V lookup: CDR1 SGHTA, CDR2 FQGTGA. The CDR3 has 14 residues. For the CDR3, the DNA is TGTGCCAGCAGCTTAGGGCAAATCACCGGGGAGCTGTTTTTT. Translated, it gives CASSLGQITGELFF.

The genes are TRBV19 and TRBJ1-1; possibly TRBD1 for D (6 bases). With 4 bases removed from V and 3 bases from J, the gap between germline ends came to 15 bases. This CDR3 is built from 15 residues. Germline loops: CDR1 LNHDA, CDR2 SQIVND (reference sequence). For the CDR3, the DNA is TGTGCCAGTAGTACACGACAGGTGAGGGACACTGAAGCTTTCTTT. Translation gives CASSTRQVRDTEAFF.

The chain combines TRBV15 with TRBJ2-1, with TRBD1 matching 8 bases. V trimming: 1 base; J trimming: 1 base; junction bases outside the gene matches: 0. The CDR3 covers 15 residues. The germline V gene encodes CDR1 LNHNV and CDR2 YYDKDF (reference sequence). This CDR3 is CATSRGQGSYNEQFF. For the CDR3, the DNA is TGTGCCACCAGCAGAGGACAGGGGTCCTACAATGAGCAGTTCTTC.

CDR3 sequence: CASSQGDLNSPLHF. In nucleotides, the CDR3 is TGTGCCAGCAGCCAAGGCGATTTGAATTCACCCCTCCACTTT. The chain employs TRBV3-1 (or the pseudogene TRBV3-2) and TRBJ1-6; no firm D call. The CDR3 is 14 residues long. Trimming stripped 1 base from V and 7 bases from J, with 8 bases between. Germline CDR1 reads LGHDT; CDR2 reads YNNKEL (reference sequence).

The V and J genes are TRBV7-2 and TRBJ1-1; D unclear. Germline CDR1 SGHTA, CDR2 FQGNSA. V was cut by 2 bases and J by 0 bases, with 4 bases left in between. The CDR3 is made up of 13 amino acids. In nucleotides, the CDR3 is TGTGCCAGCAGCTTAATTATGAACACTGAAGCTTTCTTT. Amino acids: CASSLIMNTEAFF. Supplemented by reference TRBV7-2 and TRBJ1-1, the full variable domain reads GAGVSQSPSNKVTEKGKDVELRCDPISGHTALYWYRQSLGQGLEFLIYFQGNSAPDKSGLPSDRFSAERTGGSVSTLTIQRTQQEDSAVYLCASSLIMNTEAFFGQGTRLTVV.

This clone has only one observation. The chain combines TRBV10-3 with TRBJ2-5; 10 bases agree with TRBD2. This CDR3 is 14 amino acids long. The germline V gene encodes CDR1 ENHRY and CDR2 SYGVKD. J lost 2 bases, V lost 6 bases, and 3 bases had no gene match. DNA of the CDR3: TGTGCCATCAGAGTAGCGGGGGGTCAAGAGACCCAGTACTTC. It is translated as CAIRVAGGQETQYF.

The rearrangement joins TRBV28 to TRBJ1-4; 10 bases are a match to TRBD1. Germline lookup yields CDR1 MDHEN and CDR2 SYDVKM. Unmatched junction bases numbered 5, after V lost 5 bases and J lost 8 bases. The CDR3 has 14 residues. CDR3 loop: CASSGQGVREKLFF. Written as DNA, the CDR3 is TGTGCCAGCAGTGGACAGGGGGTCCGGGAAAAACTGTTTTTT. Drawing the rest from reference TRBV28 and TRBJ1-4, the complete variable domain is DVKVTQSSRYLVKRTGEKVFLECVQDMDHENMFWYRQDPGLGLRLIYFSYDVKMKEKGDIPEGYSVSREKKERFSLILESASTNQTSMYLCASSGQGVREKLFFGSGTQLSVL.

The V call is TRBV2, the J call TRBJ2-7, with 10 bases fitting TRBD2. This CDR3 is 16 amino acids long. Per the germline V gene, CDR1 is SNHLY and CDR2 is FYNNEI. V was pared by 7 bases and J by 0 bases, with 9 bases of the junction left unmatched. CDR3 protein: CASTQRSSGSSYEQYF. The CDR3 nucleotides read TGTGCCAGCACCCAGAGGTCTAGCGGGAGCTCCTACGAGCAGTACTTC.

CDR3 residues: CASSDQGGGEKLFF. As DNA, the CDR3 is TGCGCCAGCAGCGATCAGGGCGGCGGTGAAAAACTGTTTTTT. This chain connects TRBV5-1 to TRBJ1-4; TRBD1 is a possible D gene (5 bases). Trimming removed 4 bases from V and 7 bases from J, with 14 bases in between. CDR1 is SGHRS, CDR2 YFSETQ, per germline. CDR3 length equals 14 residues.

This clone was picked up one time. This rearrangement joins TRBV6-5 to TRBJ2-1; 7 bases are a match to TRBD2. Trimming removed 8 bases from V and 6 bases from J; junction bases left unmatched: 4. CDR3 length: 12 residues. Germline CDR1 MNHEY, CDR2 SVGAGI. DNA for the CDR3: TGTGCCAGCTCCGGGGGGTCCAATGAGCAGTTCTTC. Translating it yields CASSGGSNEQFF.

V is TRBV28 and J is TRBJ1-5, with 8 bases aligning to TRBD1. V was clipped by 5 bases and J by 6 bases; unmatched bases: 6. Germline V CDR1 and CDR2: MDHEN, SYDVKM. This CDR3 has 14 amino acids. The CDR3 protein is CASSKQGGGQPQHF. The DNA for the CDR3 is TGTGCCAGCAGTAAACAGGGGGGCGGTCAGCCCCAGCATTTT.

This clone was picked up a small number of times. The chain is built from TRBV27 and TRBJ2-2; 7 bases agree with TRBD1. This CDR3 comprises 18 residues. Trimming cost V 5 bases and J 1 base; bases outside gene matches: 13. Germline CDR1 is MNHEY and CDR2 is SMNVEV (reference sequence). The CDR3 DNA sequence: TGTGCCAGCAGTCTCAAAGGAGAGGGACAGAGGAACACCGGGGAGCTGTTTTTT. This sequence encodes CASSLKGEGQRNTGELFF.

The chain employs TRBV18 and TRBJ1-2; D is perhaps TRBD1 (6 bases). V lost 6 bases to trimming and J lost 4 bases, with 18 bases between them. The CDR3 contains 15 residues. From germline, CDR1 is KGHSH and CDR2 LQKENI. DNA of the CDR3: TGTGCCAGCTCTTCACAGGGTAGCTCCTCCTATGGCTACACCTTC. It encodes CASSSQGSSSYGYTF.

CDR3 DNA sequence: TGCGCCAGCAGCGGGGGGACTAGCGAAGGAGAGACCCAGTACTTC. Amino acids: CASSGGTSEGETQYF. This sequence joins TRBV5-1 and TRBJ2-5, with 10 positions matching TRBD2. Germline V lookup: CDR1 SGHRS, CDR2 YFSETQ. The CDR3 runs 15 residues. V trimming: 4 bases; J trimming: 4 bases; junction bases outside the gene matches: 7.

The chain combines TRBV19 with TRBJ2-4; unclear D gene. Germline loops: CDR1 LNHDA, CDR2 SQIVND (reference sequence). With 1 base removed from V and 2 bases from J, the gap between germline ends came to 9 bases. CDR3 length: 15 residues. The CDR3, as DNA: TGTGCCAGTAGTATAGGGGCTTTTACCAAAAACATTCAGTACTTC. This codes for CASSIGAFTKNIQYF.

V and J are TRBV3-1 (or the pseudogene TRBV3-2) and TRBJ2-4, with 7 bases matching TRBD1. The CDR3 is 15 residues long. Unmatched junction bases numbered 7, after V lost 1 base and J lost 7 bases. The germline V gene has CDR1 LGHDT and CDR2 YNNKEL (reference sequence). The CDR3 is CASSQVLGGENIQYF. CDR3 DNA: TGTGCCAGCAGCCAAGTGTTAGGGGGCGAGAACATTCAGTACTTC.

The genes are TRBV28 and TRBJ1-2; 10 nucleotides line up with TRBD1. Trimming at V came to 5 bases and at J to 4 bases, leaving 10 bases not matched to a gene. This CDR3 comprises 16 residues. From germline, CDR1 is MDHEN and CDR2 SYDVKM. The CDR3 DNA follows: TGTGCCAGCAGTCCCCCCGGGACAGGGGTTGTCTATGGCTACACCTTC. It encodes CASSPPGTGVVYGYTF.

The chain employs TRBV18 and TRBJ1-4; a weak D match, TRBD1 (5 bases). The germline gives CDR1 KGHSH, CDR2 LQKENI. This CDR3 is built from 15 residues. V was cut by 3 bases and J by 6 bases, with 14 bases left in between. CDR3: CASSPGWGAYEKLFF. The CDR3 DNA sequence: TGTGCCAGCTCACCTGGGTGGGGCGCCTATGAAAAACTGTTTTTT.

The gene calls are TRBV10-3 and TRBJ1-1; D ambiguous. This CDR3 contains 13 residues. V shed 8 bases and J shed 3 bases, with 13 bases lying between them. The germline CDR1 and CDR2 sequences are ENHRY and SYGVKD. The CDR3 DNA reads as TGTGCCATCGAGGAAACGCCATACACTGAAGCTTTCTTT. Encoded protein: CAIEETPYTEAFF.